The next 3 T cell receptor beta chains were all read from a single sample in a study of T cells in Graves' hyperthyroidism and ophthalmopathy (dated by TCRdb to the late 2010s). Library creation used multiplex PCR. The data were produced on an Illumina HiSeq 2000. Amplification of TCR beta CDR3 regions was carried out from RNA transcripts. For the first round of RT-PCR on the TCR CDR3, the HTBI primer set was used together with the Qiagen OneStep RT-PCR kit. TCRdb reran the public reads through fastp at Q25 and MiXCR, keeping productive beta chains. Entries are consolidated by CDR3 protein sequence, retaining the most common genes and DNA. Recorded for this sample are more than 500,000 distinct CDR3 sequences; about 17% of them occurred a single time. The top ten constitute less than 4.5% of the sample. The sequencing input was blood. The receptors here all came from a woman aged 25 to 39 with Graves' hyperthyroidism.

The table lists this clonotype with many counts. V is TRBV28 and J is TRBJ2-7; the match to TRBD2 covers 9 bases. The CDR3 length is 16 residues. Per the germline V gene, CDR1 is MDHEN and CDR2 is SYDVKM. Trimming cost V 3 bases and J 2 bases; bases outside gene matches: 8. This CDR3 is CASSLSAGGAPYEQYF. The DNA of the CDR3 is TGTGCCAGCAGTTTGTCAGCGGGAGGAGCCCCCTACGAGCAGTACTTC.

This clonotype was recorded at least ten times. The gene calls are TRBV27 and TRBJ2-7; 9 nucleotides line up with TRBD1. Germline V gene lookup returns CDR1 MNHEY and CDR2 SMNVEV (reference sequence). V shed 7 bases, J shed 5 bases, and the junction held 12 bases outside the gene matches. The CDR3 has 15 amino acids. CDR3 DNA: TGTGCCAGCAACGCCGCCGGGACAGGGACCCACGAGCAGTACTTC. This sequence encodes CASNAAGTGTHEQYF.

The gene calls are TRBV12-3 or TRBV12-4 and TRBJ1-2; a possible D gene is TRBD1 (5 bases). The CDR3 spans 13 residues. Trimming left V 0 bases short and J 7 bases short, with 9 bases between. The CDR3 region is CASSLAGVRGYTF. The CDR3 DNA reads TGTGCCAGCAGTTTAGCAGGGGTCCGTGGCTACACCTTC.